The text below deals with one T cell receptor beta chain. Clinical histories supplied by participants themselves formed the basis of cohort assignment. Symptom resolution, clearance, or two negative PCRs marked donors in Cohort 3 as recovered. This specimen belongs to a study of blood T cell repertoires in COVID-19. About the research overall: COVID-19 samples from acute and convalescent phases originated in the United States, Italy and Spain.

Source study methods: Reference gene primer amplification gave nucleated cell count estimates. The assay was immunoSEQ multiplex PCR, and TCRdb's table has in-frame clones only and misses some. V and J calls and clone size are those listed in that table; D and trimming were worked out from the DNA. The sample yields over 120,000 clones, approximately 80% seen once. The TCR was taken from a man aged 50-59 years who had recovered from COVID-19. Sequenced input: PBMCs or T cells enriched from blood (not recorded which).

DNA of the CDR3: TGTGCCAGCAGTGGGAGGATGGGACAGAGGTACGAGCAGTACTTC. Amino acid sequence: CASSGRMGQRYEQYF. The chain combines TRBV27 with TRBJ2-7, with a possible D match to TRBD1 (7 bases). The CDR3 runs 15 residues. The germline gives CDR1 MNHEY, CDR2 SMNVEV (reference sequence). V was pared by 5 bases and J by 4 bases, with 18 bases between.